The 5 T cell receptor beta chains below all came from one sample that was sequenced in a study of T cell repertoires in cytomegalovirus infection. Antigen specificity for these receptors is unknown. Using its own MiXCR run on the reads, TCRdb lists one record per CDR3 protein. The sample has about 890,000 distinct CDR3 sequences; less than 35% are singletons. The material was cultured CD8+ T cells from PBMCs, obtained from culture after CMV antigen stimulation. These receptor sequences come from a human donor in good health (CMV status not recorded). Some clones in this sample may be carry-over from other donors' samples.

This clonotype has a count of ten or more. The CDR3 DNA follows: TGCAGTGCTAGAAGGCAGGGGTCCGGGGAGCTGTTTTTT. Protein product: CSARRQGSGELFF. V gene TRBV20-1 combines with J gene TRBJ2-2, with a weak D call TRBD1 (6 bases). V lost 2 bases and J 6 bases, leaving 10 bases between the germline ends. Per the germline V gene, CDR1 is DFQATT and CDR2 is SNEGSKA (reference sequence). This CDR3 has 13 amino acids.

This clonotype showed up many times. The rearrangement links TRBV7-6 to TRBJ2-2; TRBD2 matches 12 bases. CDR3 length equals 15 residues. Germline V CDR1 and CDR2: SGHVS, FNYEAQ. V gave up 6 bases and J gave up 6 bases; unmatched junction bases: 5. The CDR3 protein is CASSSSGGAAGELFF. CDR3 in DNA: TGTGCCAGCAGTTCTAGCGGGGGGGCCGCCGGGGAGCTGTTTTTT.

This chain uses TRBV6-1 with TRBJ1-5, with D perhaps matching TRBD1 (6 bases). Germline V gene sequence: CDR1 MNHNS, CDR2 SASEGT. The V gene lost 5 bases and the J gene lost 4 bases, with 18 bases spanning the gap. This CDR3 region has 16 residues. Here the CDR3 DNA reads TGTGCCAGCAGTCAAAAGGGGGGTAGGGGGAATCAGCCCCAGCATTTT. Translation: CASSQKGGRGNQPQHF.

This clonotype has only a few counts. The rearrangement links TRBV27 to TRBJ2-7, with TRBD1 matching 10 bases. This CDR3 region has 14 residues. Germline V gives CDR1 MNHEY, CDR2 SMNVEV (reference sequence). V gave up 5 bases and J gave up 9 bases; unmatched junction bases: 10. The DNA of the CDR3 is TGTGCCAGCAGTACGACCGGGACAGGGGTCTTGCAGTACTTC. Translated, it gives CASSTTGTGVLQYF.

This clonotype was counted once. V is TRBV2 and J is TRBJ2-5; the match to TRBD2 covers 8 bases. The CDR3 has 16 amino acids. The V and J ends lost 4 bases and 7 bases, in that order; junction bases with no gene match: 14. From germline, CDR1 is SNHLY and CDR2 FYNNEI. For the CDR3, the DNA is TGTGCCAGCAGTGCCCGAAGAGCGGGGGCCGAAGGGACCCAGTACTTC. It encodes CASSARRAGAEGTQYF.